The rows below give T cell receptor beta chains drawn from one sample of a study of T cell responses to AZD1222 COVID-19 vaccine. Generated by immunoSEQ multiplex PCR, the TCRdb table keeps only in-frame clones and is missing some. Among roughly 150,000 clones listed, around 89% were seen once. The sample consisted of peripheral blood, taken 28 days after the second AZD1222 dose. The source is an adult who received the AZD1222 COVID-19 vaccine. CDR3s include the opening cysteine and the closing phenylalanine or tryptophan. Fields, in order: clone size, J gene, V gene, D gene, CDR3 DNA, CDR3 protein. The D gene is left open where the match is weak. Part of the rows lack a size; the others show once, few, many or a class for expanded clones.

clone size: -; J gene: TRBJ1-1; V gene: TRBV6-5; D gene: -; CDR3 DNA: TGTGCCAGCAGACCGGGGAGCCTGGCTTTCTTT; CDR3 protein: CASRPGSLAFF
clone size: -; J gene: TRBJ2-1; V gene: TRBV10-2; D gene: TRBD2; CDR3 DNA: TGCGCCAGCGGCCTCGGGACTAGCAGTTACAATGAGCAGTTCTTC; CDR3 protein: CASGLGTSSYNEQFF
clone size: -; J gene: TRBJ1-2; V gene: TRBV4-1; D gene: -; CDR3 DNA: TGCGCCAGCAGCCAACTAACGTCGAATCCCTATGGCTACACCTTC; CDR3 protein: CASSQLTSNPYGYTF
clone size: -; J gene: TRBJ2-1; V gene: TRBV5-4; D gene: TRBD2; CDR3 DNA: TGTGCCAGCAGCTTGGTGGTGACTAGCGATGAGAATGAGCAGTTCTTC; CDR3 protein: CASSLVVTSDENEQFF
clone size: -; J gene: TRBJ1-6; V gene: TRBV4-3; D gene: -; CDR3 DNA: TGCGCCAGCAGCCAAGAGGGATGGGGTAATTCACCCCTCCACTTT; CDR3 protein: CASSQEGWGNSPLHF
clone size: -; J gene: TRBJ2-1; V gene: TRBV6-6; D gene: -; CDR3 DNA: TGTGCCAGCAGTTACGCCTTAGAACAGCAGTTCTTC; CDR3 protein: CASSYALEQQFF
clone size: once; J gene: TRBJ2-5; V gene: TRBV7-8; D gene: TRBD2; CDR3 DNA: TGTGCCAGCAGCTTAGTATGGGGGGGGCAAGAGACCCAGTACTTC; CDR3 protein: CASSLVWGGQETQYF
clone size: -; J gene: TRBJ2-2; V gene: TRBV7-3; D gene: TRBD1; CDR3 DNA: TGTGCCAGCAGCGGGGGACAGGGGACGACCGGGGAGCTGTTTTTT; CDR3 protein: CASSGGQGTTGELFF
clone size: -; J gene: TRBJ2-2; V gene: TRBV9; D gene: -; CDR3 DNA: TGTGCCAGCTCGGGGGCCTCGGACCCCAAAAACACCGGGGAGCTGTTTTTT; CDR3 protein: CASSGASDPKNTGELFF
clone size: -; J gene: TRBJ1-1; V gene: TRBV27; D gene: -; CDR3 DNA: TGTGCCAGCAGTACCAGGGAGCAGGATGGCACTGAAGCTTTCTTT; CDR3 protein: CASSTREQDGTEAFF
clone size: -; J gene: TRBJ2-1; V gene: TRBV10-3; D gene: -; CDR3 DNA: TGTGCCATCAGTCCGACAATTTACAATGAGCAGTTCTTC; CDR3 protein: CAISPTIYNEQFF
clone size: -; J gene: TRBJ1-5; V gene: TRBV19; D gene: -; CDR3 DNA: TGTGCCAGTAGTGTGCGGACAGCTTATAGCAATCAGCCCCAGCATTTT; CDR3 protein: CASSVRTAYSNQPQHF
clone size: -; J gene: TRBJ2-5; V gene: TRBV3-1/TRBV3-2; D gene: TRBD2; CDR3 DNA: TGTGCCAGCAGTCGGGGACTAGCGGGGTTGGAGACCCAGTACTTC; CDR3 protein: CASSRGLAGLETQYF
clone size: -; J gene: TRBJ1-2; V gene: TRBV3-1/TRBV3-2; D gene: -; CDR3 DNA: TGTGCCAGCAGCCTTCCGTGGGGGGGGCGACCCTCTTATGGCTACACCTTC; CDR3 protein: CASSLPWGGRPSYGYTF
clone size: few; J gene: TRBJ2-1; V gene: TRBV7-8; D gene: -; CDR3 DNA: TGTGCCAGCAGCACCCTTCAGGGGGGGTCCTACAATGAGCAGTTCTTC; CDR3 protein: CASSTLQGGSYNEQFF
clone size: -; J gene: TRBJ1-4; V gene: TRBV7-9; D gene: -; CDR3 DNA: TGTGCCAGCAGCATTCAGGGTCGGGGTGAAAAACTGTTTTTT; CDR3 protein: CASSIQGRGEKLFF
clone size: -; J gene: TRBJ2-1; V gene: TRBV7-2; D gene: TRBD1; CDR3 DNA: TGTGCCAGCAGCTTAATCAGGGGGCAAGGCTACAATGAGCAGTTCTTC; CDR3 protein: CASSLIRGQGYNEQFF
clone size: -; J gene: TRBJ1-2; V gene: TRBV5-6; D gene: -; CDR3 DNA: TGTGCCAGCAGCTTAGGCCCCGATGGCTACACCTTC; CDR3 protein: CASSLGPDGYTF
clone size: -; J gene: TRBJ1-4; V gene: TRBV19; D gene: -; CDR3 DNA: TGTGCCAGTAGTAAAACAGGGTATGGACTTAGAGCGACTAATGAAAAACTGTTTTTT; CDR3 protein: CASSKTGYGLRATNEKLFF
clone size: -; J gene: TRBJ1-4; V gene: TRBV28; D gene: -; CDR3 DNA: TGTGCCAGCAGTTTACTCGGCCAGGGGAAACTGTTTTTT; CDR3 protein: CASSLLGQGKLFF
clone size: few; J gene: TRBJ1-5; V gene: TRBV7-2; D gene: -; CDR3 DNA: TGTGCCAGCAGCCGACAGGCCGATCAGCCCCAGCATTTT; CDR3 protein: CASSRQADQPQHF
clone size: -; J gene: TRBJ2-7; V gene: TRBV6-5; D gene: -; CDR3 DNA: TGTGCCAGCAGAAGAGGGGACCAGGGACGTGGCGAGCAGTACTTC; CDR3 protein: CASRRGDQGRGEQYF
clone size: -; J gene: TRBJ2-7; V gene: TRBV30; D gene: -; CDR3 DNA: TGTGCCGGACTCGGGGTTCGGGGGTACGAGCAGTACTTC; CDR3 protein: CAGLGVRGYEQYF
clone size: few; J gene: TRBJ1-4; V gene: TRBV30; D gene: -; CDR3 DNA: TGTGCCTGGAGCGCAAAAGGGACCGGCAAAGAAAAACTGTTTTTT; CDR3 protein: CAWSAKGTGKEKLFF
clone size: -; J gene: TRBJ2-7; V gene: TRBV5-1; D gene: -; CDR3 DNA: TGCGCCAGCAGCTTGTTTTCCGGGGGCTCCTACGAGCAGTACTTC; CDR3 protein: CASSLFSGGSYEQYF
clone size: -; J gene: TRBJ2-1; V gene: TRBV11-2; D gene: TRBD2; CDR3 DNA: TGTGCCAGCAGCCGGGGGGGTTCCCTTTACAATGAGCAGTTCTTC; CDR3 protein: CASSRGGSLYNEQFF
clone size: -; J gene: TRBJ1-5; V gene: TRBV5-6; D gene: -; CDR3 DNA: TGTGCCAGCAGCTTGTTTTCTCAGGGATGGGTCAATCAGCCCCAGCATTTT; CDR3 protein: CASSLFSQGWVNQPQHF
clone size: -; J gene: TRBJ1-1; V gene: TRBV19; D gene: TRBD1; CDR3 DNA: TGTGCCAGTAGTCTAGGGACAGGGGGGACTGAAGCTTTCTTT; CDR3 protein: CASSLGTGGTEAFF
clone size: -; J gene: TRBJ2-3; V gene: TRBV5-6; D gene: -; CDR3 DNA: TGTGCCAGCAGCTTGGGACTCCTAACCTCTAGCACAGATACGCAGTATTTT; CDR3 protein: CASSLGLLTSSTDTQYF
clone size: -; J gene: TRBJ2-1; V gene: TRBV10-2; D gene: -; CDR3 DNA: TGCGCCAGCAGTGATTCGGGGTCCTACAATGAGCAGTTCTTC; CDR3 protein: CASSDSGSYNEQFF
clone size: once; J gene: TRBJ2-1; V gene: TRBV6-6; D gene: TRBD2; CDR3 DNA: TGTGCCAGCTCGCGGGGGGGCAGCAATGAGCAGTTCTTC; CDR3 protein: CASSRGGSNEQFF
clone size: -; J gene: TRBJ2-7; V gene: TRBV19; D gene: -; CDR3 DNA: TGTGCCAGTAGTATTACAGGCTCCTACGAGCAGTACTTC; CDR3 protein: CASSITGSYEQYF
clone size: -; J gene: TRBJ2-2; V gene: TRBV29-1; D gene: -; CDR3 DNA: TGCAGCACGTCCGGGAGTTACACCGGGGAGCTGTTTTTT; CDR3 protein: CSTSGSYTGELFF
clone size: -; J gene: TRBJ2-7; V gene: TRBV5-4; D gene: TRBD2; CDR3 DNA: TGTGCCAGCAGCTTGGCCGGGACTAGCCTAGCCGAGCAGTACTTC; CDR3 protein: CASSLAGTSLAEQYF
clone size: -; J gene: TRBJ1-1; V gene: TRBV11-3; D gene: -; CDR3 DNA: TGTGCCAGCAGCTGGGCGGAGAACACTGAAGCTTTCTTT; CDR3 protein: CASSWAENTEAFF
clone size: -; J gene: TRBJ2-5; V gene: TRBV7-2; D gene: -; CDR3 DNA: TGTGCCAGCAGCTTAGGGCCTAGTCGAGAGACCCAGTACTTC; CDR3 protein: CASSLGPSRETQYF
clone size: -; J gene: TRBJ2-1; V gene: TRBV5-1; D gene: TRBD2; CDR3 DNA: TGCGCCAGCAGCTTGCTAGCGGGACCCGACAATGAGCAGTTCTTC; CDR3 protein: CASSLLAGPDNEQFF
clone size: once; J gene: TRBJ1-1; V gene: TRBV30; D gene: -; CDR3 DNA: TGTGCCTGGATTCTAGAAGCTTTCTTT; CDR3 protein: CAWILEAFF
clone size: -; J gene: TRBJ1-5; V gene: TRBV6-5; D gene: -; CDR3 DNA: TGTGCCAGCAGTTCAGGGGGCAATCAGCCCCAGCATTTT; CDR3 protein: CASSSGGNQPQHF
clone size: -; J gene: TRBJ2-7; V gene: TRBV28; D gene: TRBD1; CDR3 DNA: TGTGCCAGCAGTGGGCCGGGACAGGCCTCCTACGAGCAGTACTTC; CDR3 protein: CASSGPGQASYEQYF
clone size: -; J gene: TRBJ2-7; V gene: TRBV28; D gene: -; CDR3 DNA: TGTGCCACTCAAGTCCGGGTGGGCGAGCAGTACTTC; CDR3 protein: CATQVRVGEQYF
clone size: once; J gene: TRBJ1-4; V gene: TRBV15; D gene: -; CDR3 DNA: TGTGCCACCAGCAGAGAAATCCGTGCAACTAATGAAAAACTGTTTTTT; CDR3 protein: CATSREIRATNEKLFF
clone size: once; J gene: TRBJ1-5; V gene: TRBV19; D gene: TRBD1; CDR3 DNA: TGTGCCAGTAGTACCATTACAGGGGGCATTGGCGGCAATCAGCCCCAGCATTTT; CDR3 protein: CASSTITGGIGGNQPQHF
clone size: -; J gene: TRBJ2-2; V gene: TRBV7-3; D gene: TRBD2; CDR3 DNA: TGTGCCAGCAGCTCGTTCGGGGGGGCGAACACCGGGGAGCTGTTTTTT; CDR3 protein: CASSSFGGANTGELFF
clone size: -; J gene: TRBJ2-5; V gene: TRBV27; D gene: -; CDR3 DNA: TGTGCCAGCAGTTTGGCGGGGGCCGGGGAGACCCAGTACTTC; CDR3 protein: CASSLAGAGETQYF
clone size: -; J gene: TRBJ1-5; V gene: TRBV9; D gene: -; CDR3 DNA: TGTGCCAGCAGCGCCTTCGGGGGATCCACCCTCCAGCCCCAGCATTTT; CDR3 protein: CASSAFGGSTLQPQHF
clone size: -; J gene: TRBJ2-7; V gene: TRBV5-8; D gene: -; CDR3 DNA: TGTGCCAGCAGACGGGGGGCACTACGCGGTCAGTACTTC; CDR3 protein: CASRRGALRGQYF